What follows describes a single T cell receptor (beta chain). In terms of origin and age, donors were healthy Caucasian individuals from Russia aged about 6 to 90. Total RNA amounts of at least 5.5 micrograms were extracted per sample. V shed 3 bases and J 10 bases; nucleotides not matched to a gene: 10. The CDR3 extends over 15 amino acids. From germline, CDR1 is SGHTA and CDR2 FQGNSA. The sample is drawn from a study of blood T cells in healthy people across ages. PCR was performed a second time for 7 to 11 cycles using a sample-barcoded 5' primer and a J-beta primer mix. MiXCR, applied by TCRdb to the 5' RACE reads, yields one record per CDR3 protein. In the table there are over a million distinct CDR3 sequences, roughly 45% of which are singletons.

This receptor was identified in a woman aged 18-29 years in good health. The sample comprised blood. The gene calls are TRBV7-2 and TRBJ2-1; 9 bases match TRBD1. CDR3 sequence reads: CASSFSPGTGTEQFF. CDR3 DNA: TGTGCCAGCAGCTTTTCCCCCGGGACAGGGACCGAGCAGTTCTTC.